Following are 20 T cell receptor beta chains from one sample sequenced in a study of Tregs in tolerant kidney transplant recipients (dated by TCRdb to about 2019). In light of the paper, this sample's time point label describes: blood sample drawn before combined kidney and bone marrow transplant. Libraries were prepared through the immunoSEQ multiplex PCR assay. TCRdb's version of the immuneACCESS table is confined to in-frame rearrangements and falls short of the full clone set. An unresolved V gene accounts for under half of the shortfall where checked; the remainder is of unknown origin. Recorded for this sample are tens of thousands of clones; less than 90% of them occurred a single time. The ten largest account for 0.39% of the sample. The sequenced sample was CD4+ T cells from blood, obtained before the transplant. The receptors stem from a human donor who received a combined kidney and bone marrow transplant.

V and J are TRBV18 and TRBJ1-1, with D tentatively TRBD1 (6 bases). The CDR3 contains 15 residues. Germline lookup yields CDR1 KGHSH and CDR2 LQKENI. Trimming took 2 bases from V and 7 from J, leaving 17 bases between them. CDR3 DNA sequence: TGTGCCAGCTCACCATTGGGGGGGCATTACAGTGAAGCTTTCTTT. Its protein is CASSPLGGHYSEAFF.

This CDR3 reads CASSSGTLSSYNEQFF. The CDR3 DNA reads TGTGCCAGCAGCTCCGGGACTCTTAGCTCCTACAATGAGCAGTTCTTC. The chain links TRBV5-8 to TRBJ2-1; the D gene is possibly TRBD2 (6 bases). Germline V gives CDR1 SGHTS, CDR2 YDEGEE. The CDR3 is 16 residues long. Trimming removed 3 bases at V and 0 bases at J, with 13 bases between.

This clone occurred once. The chain links TRBV7-3 to TRBJ2-6; 8 nucleotides match TRBD2. This CDR3 is built from 15 residues. Germline CDR1 reads SGHTA; CDR2 reads FQGTGA. J gave up 4 bases and V 6 bases, and 5 bases lay outside the gene matches. The CDR3 reads CASSLSGTGANVLTF. DNA of the CDR3: TGTGCCAGCAGTCTTAGCGGGACGGGGGCCAACGTCCTGACTTTC.

The chain couples TRBV6-1 to TRBJ1-4, with D maybe TRBD1 (6 bases). There are 15 residues in the CDR3. Trimming pared 6 bases from V and 4 bases from J, leaving 15 bases between. From germline, CDR1 is MNHNS and CDR2 SASEGT. The CDR3 loop reads CASSPQSRGNEKLFF. The CDR3 region has the DNA TGTGCCAGCAGCCCTCAGAGCAGGGGTAATGAAAAACTGTTTTTT.

The CDR3 nucleotides are TGTGCCAGCAGTTTAGGAGGGACCGGGAAAGCTTTCTTT. Translated, it gives CASSLGGTGKAFF. The chain joins TRBV28 to TRBJ1-1; D may be TRBD1 (5 bases). Germline V gene data show CDR1 as MDHEN and CDR2 as SYDVKM. Trimming shortened V by 2 bases and J by 9 bases, and 13 bases separated the two germline ends. The CDR3 is 13 amino acids.

The chain is built from TRBV28 and TRBJ2-7, with D possibly TRBD2 on 6 matching bases. The V gene lost 4 bases and the J gene lost 4 bases, with 17 bases spanning the gap. The CDR3 extends over 15 amino acids. Germline values: CDR1 MDHEN, CDR2 SYDVKM. This CDR3 is CASSSPPAGPYEQYF. CDR3 nucleotides: TGTGCCAGCAGTTCCCCCCCGGCGGGACCTTACGAGCAGTACTTC.

This sequence joins TRBV19 and TRBJ2-7; 7 bases are shared with TRBD2. With 4 bases clipped from V and 0 bases from J, the junction kept 6 bases outside the gene matches. This CDR3 has 15 amino acids. The germline V gene has CDR1 LNHDA and CDR2 SQIVND (reference sequence). This CDR3 reads CASSTASGPSYEQYF. Here the CDR3 DNA reads TGTGCCAGTAGTACCGCTAGCGGCCCCTCCTACGAGCAGTACTTC.

This clone came up once. The CDR3 here is CASSRWGGLNTEAFF. The CDR3 coding sequence is TGTGCCAGCAGCCGTTGGGGGGGCTTGAACACTGAAGCTTTCTTT. The rearrangement joins TRBV27 to TRBJ1-1; tentatively, D is TRBD1 (6 bases). The ends were cut back, 6 bases at V and 0 bases at J, with 14 bases in the middle. Germline CDR1 and CDR2: MNHEY and SMNVEV (reference sequence). The CDR3 is made up of 15 amino acids.

The chain has TRBV2 and TRBJ2-7; weak D call: TRBD1 (5 bases). Germline lookup yields CDR1 SNHLY and CDR2 FYNNEI. V was shortened by 7 bases and J by 1 base, with 14 bases between the two germline ends. The CDR3 spans 14 residues. CDR3 sequence: CASTQEGASYEQYF. CDR3 nucleotides: TGTGCCAGCACTCAGGAAGGGGCTTCCTACGAGCAGTACTTC.

The rearrangement uses TRBV6-1 and TRBJ2-5; D is possibly TRBD1 (6 bases). The germline gives CDR1 MNHNS, CDR2 SASEGT. V was shortened by 11 bases and J by 3 bases, with 13 bases between the two germline ends. The CDR3 length is 12 residues. In DNA, the CDR3 is TGTGCCTCCGGGGCAGGGGAAGAGACCCAGTACTTC. Amino acids: CASGAGEETQYF.

The CDR3 region is CASSIPGTGSNTGELFF. The DNA for the CDR3 is TGTGCCAGTAGTATACCAGGGACAGGATCGAACACCGGGGAGCTGTTTTTT. J is TRBJ2-2 and V is TRBV19; 8 nucleotides match TRBD1. The CDR3 is 17 amino acids. J gave up 0 bases and V 2 bases, and 5 bases lay outside the gene matches. Germline V gives CDR1 LNHDA, CDR2 SQIVND (reference sequence).

The chain has TRBV11-3 and TRBJ2-7; 10 bases fit TRBD1. The V gene end was trimmed by 3 bases and the J gene end by 2 bases; junction bases not matched to a gene: 4. CDR1 is SGHNT and CDR2 is YENEEA in the germline V gene. The length of the CDR3 is 15 residues. CDR3 bases: TGTGCCAGCAGCTTCACCGGGACAGGGGCCTACGAGCAGTACTTC. This sequence encodes CASSFTGTGAYEQYF.

This clone came up a few times. V is TRBV11-2 and J is TRBJ2-1; TRBD2 agrees at 8 bases. Germline trimming cut 1 base from V and 6 bases from J; bases unmatched to any gene: 8. The CDR3 loop spans 16 amino acids. Per the germline V gene, CDR1 is SGHAT and CDR2 is FQNNGV. Here the CDR3 reads CASSLVTGGNINEQFF. DNA of the CDR3: TGTGCCAGCAGCTTAGTTACGGGAGGGAACATCAATGAGCAGTTCTTC. Full variable domain (outside the CDR3, taken from reference TRBV11-2 and TRBJ2-1): EAGVAQSPRYKIIEKRQSVAFWCNPISGHATLYWYQQILGQGPKLLIQFQNNGVVDDSQLPKDRFSAERLKGVDSTLKIQPAKLEDSAVYLCASSLVTGGNINEQFFGPGTRLTVL.

The chain uses TRBV5-4 and TRBJ2-5; D is undetermined. V was shortened by 3 bases and J by 4 bases, with 10 bases between the two germline ends. The CDR3 totals 13 residues. Germline CDR1 SGHNT, CDR2 YYREEE (reference sequence). This CDR3 reads CASSWPAAETQYF. In DNA, the CDR3 is TGTGCCAGCAGCTGGCCGGCGGCAGAGACCCAGTACTTC.

The chain is built from TRBV6-6 and TRBJ1-4; 10 bases agree with TRBD1. The CDR3 extends over 16 amino acids. V was clipped by 7 bases and J by 4 bases; unmatched bases: 9. The germline CDR1 and CDR2 sequences are MNHNY and SVGAGI (reference sequence). CDR3: CASTLDRGIGNEKLFF. In DNA form, the CDR3 reads TGTGCCAGCACCTTGGACAGGGGGATCGGTAATGAAAAACTGTTTTTT.

This sequence joins TRBV29-1 and TRBJ1-2, with D possibly being TRBD1 (5 bases). Germline V lookup: CDR1 SQVTM, CDR2 ANQGSEA. The V end was cut by 5 bases, the J end by 5 bases, with 12 bases between. CDR3 length equals 12 residues. In DNA form, the CDR3 reads TGCAGCGTTTCTCGGGGGGTTTATGGCTACACCTTC. It yields the protein CSVSRGVYGYTF.

The J gene is TRBJ2-1, the V gene TRBV5-1, with D tentatively TRBD2 (6 bases). Germline assignment: CDR1 SGHRS and CDR2 YFSETQ. The length of the CDR3 is 18 residues. Trimming pared 2 bases from V and 10 bases from J, leaving 28 bases between. The CDR3 nucleotides read TGCGCCAGCAGCTTAGTAGAAAGGGCTAGCGTCAGAACGGGGGAGCAGTTCTTC. Translated, it gives CASSLVERASVRTGEQFF.

The gene calls are TRBV28 and TRBJ2-2; D gene ambiguous. The CDR3 is 16 residues long. Germline V CDR1 and CDR2: MDHEN, SYDVKM. With 5 bases removed from V and 5 bases from J, the gap between germline ends came to 18 bases. CDR3 in DNA: TGTGCCAGCAGTCCGGTCCTTCCTAGGAAAACCGGGGAGCTGTTTTTT. This translates into CASSPVLPRKTGELFF.

The table lists this clone with a count of one. This sequence joins TRBV28 and TRBJ2-2; 11 bases match TRBD1. Per the germline V gene, CDR1 is MDHEN and CDR2 is SYDVKM. The V segment lost 1 base and the J segment 7 bases; nucleotides outside the gene matches: 5. The CDR3 is 16 amino acids. The DNA of the CDR3 is TGTGCCAGCAGTTTATACAGGGACAGGGGGATCGGGGAGCTGTTTTTT. Translation gives CASSLYRDRGIGELFF.

In this sample, this clone turned up a few times. V and J are TRBV2 and TRBJ2-7; 9 nucleotides align to TRBD1. CDR3 size: 15 residues. Germline values: CDR1 SNHLY, CDR2 FYNNEI. Unmatched junction bases numbered 9, after V lost 6 bases and J lost 3 bases. CDR3 sequence reads: CASRPNRGQSYEQYF. The CDR3, as DNA: TGTGCCAGCAGGCCTAACAGGGGGCAGAGCTACGAGCAGTACTTC.